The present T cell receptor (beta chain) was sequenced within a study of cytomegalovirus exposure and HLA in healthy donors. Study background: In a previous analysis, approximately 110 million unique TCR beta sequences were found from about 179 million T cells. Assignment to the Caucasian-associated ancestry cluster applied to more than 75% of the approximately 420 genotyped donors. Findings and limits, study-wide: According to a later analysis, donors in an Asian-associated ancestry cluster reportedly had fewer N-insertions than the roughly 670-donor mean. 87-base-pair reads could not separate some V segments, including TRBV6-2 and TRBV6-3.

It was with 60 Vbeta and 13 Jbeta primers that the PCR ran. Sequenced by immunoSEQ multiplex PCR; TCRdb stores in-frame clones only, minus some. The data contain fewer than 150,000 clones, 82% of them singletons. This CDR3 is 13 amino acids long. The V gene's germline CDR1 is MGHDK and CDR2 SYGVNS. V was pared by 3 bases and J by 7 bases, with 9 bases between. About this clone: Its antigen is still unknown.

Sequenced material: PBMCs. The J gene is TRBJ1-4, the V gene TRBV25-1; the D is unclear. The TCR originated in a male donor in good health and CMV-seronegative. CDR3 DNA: TGTGCCAGCAGTGACCTTATCGGTGAAAAACTGTTTTTT. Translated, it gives CASSDLIGEKLFF.